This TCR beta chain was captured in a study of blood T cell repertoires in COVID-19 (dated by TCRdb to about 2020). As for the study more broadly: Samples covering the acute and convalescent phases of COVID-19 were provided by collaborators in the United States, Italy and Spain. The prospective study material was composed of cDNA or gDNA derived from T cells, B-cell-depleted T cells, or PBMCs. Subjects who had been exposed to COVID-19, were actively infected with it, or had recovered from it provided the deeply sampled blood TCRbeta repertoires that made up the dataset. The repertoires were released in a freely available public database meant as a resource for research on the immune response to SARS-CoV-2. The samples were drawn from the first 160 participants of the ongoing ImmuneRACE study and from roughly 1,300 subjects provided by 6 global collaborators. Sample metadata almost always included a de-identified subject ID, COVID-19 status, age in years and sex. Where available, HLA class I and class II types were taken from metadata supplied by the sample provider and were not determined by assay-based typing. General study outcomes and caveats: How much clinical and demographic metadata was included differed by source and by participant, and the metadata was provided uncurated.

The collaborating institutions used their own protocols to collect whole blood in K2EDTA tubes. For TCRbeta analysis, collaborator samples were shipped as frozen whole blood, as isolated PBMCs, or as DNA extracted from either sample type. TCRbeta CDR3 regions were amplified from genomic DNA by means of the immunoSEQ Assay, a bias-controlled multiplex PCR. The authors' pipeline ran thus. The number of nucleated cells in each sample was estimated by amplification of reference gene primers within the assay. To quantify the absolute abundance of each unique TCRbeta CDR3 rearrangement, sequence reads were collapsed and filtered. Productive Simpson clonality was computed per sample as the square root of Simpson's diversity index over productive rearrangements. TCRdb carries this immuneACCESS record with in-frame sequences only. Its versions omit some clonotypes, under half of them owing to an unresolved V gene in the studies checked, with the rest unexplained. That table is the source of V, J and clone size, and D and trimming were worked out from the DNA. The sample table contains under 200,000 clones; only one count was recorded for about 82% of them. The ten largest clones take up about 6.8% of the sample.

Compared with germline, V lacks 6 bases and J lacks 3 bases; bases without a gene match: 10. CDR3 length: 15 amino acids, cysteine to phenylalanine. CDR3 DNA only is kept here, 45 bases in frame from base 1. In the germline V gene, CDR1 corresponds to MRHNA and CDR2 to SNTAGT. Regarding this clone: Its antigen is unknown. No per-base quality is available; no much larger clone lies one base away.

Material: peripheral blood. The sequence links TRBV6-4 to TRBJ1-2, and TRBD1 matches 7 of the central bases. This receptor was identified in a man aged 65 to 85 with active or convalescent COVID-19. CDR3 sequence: CASSPETGFDYGYTF. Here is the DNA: TGTGCCAGCAGCCCCGAGACAGGGTTCGACTATGGCTACACCTTC.